These 12 T cell receptor beta chains share one sample of origin, sequenced in a study of blood T cells in healthy people across ages. The authors ran a second PCR of about 7 to 12 cycles using a sample-barcoded 5' primer and a J-beta primer mix. One entry per CDR3 protein results from TCRdb running MiXCR on the 5' RACE reads. The sample records 780,000 or so distinct CDR3 sequences, 45% to 70% being singletons. What was sequenced was blood. The receptor source for this set is a man aged 40-49 years in good health.

V gene TRBV5-1 combines with J gene TRBJ2-3; the D call may be TRBD1 or TRBD2 (5 bases each). Germline assignment: CDR1 SGHRS and CDR2 YFSETQ. The CDR3 covers 16 residues. V was pared by 0 bases and J by 2 bases, with 13 bases between. CDR3 amino acids: CASSLDGAGYTDTQYF. CDR3 bases: TGCGCCAGCAGCTTGGACGGGGCAGGATACACAGATACGCAGTATTTT.

The CDR3 nucleotides read TGTGCCAGCAGCTTAGGGGCCTCAGGCATGAATGAAAAACTGTTTTTT. It codes for CASSLGASGMNEKLFF. The rearrangement uses TRBV7-9 and TRBJ1-4; D uncertain. In germline, CDR1 is SEHNR, CDR2 FQNEAQ (reference sequence). The V and J ends lost 1 base and 5 bases respectively, with 14 bases between them. This CDR3 is built from 16 residues. Based on the CDR3 plus reference TRBV7-9 and TRBJ1-4, the full variable domain is DTGVSQNPRHKITKRGQNVTFRCDPISEHNRLYWYRQTLGQGPEFLTYFQNEAQLEKSRLLSDRFSAERPKGSFSTLEIQRTEQGDSAMYLCASSLGASGMNEKLFFGSGTQLSVL.

The chain is built from TRBV21-1 and TRBJ2-3. TRBV21-1 is described as a pseudogene. There are 16 residues in the CDR3. The CDR3 here is CASSKALEFCTDTQYF. CDR3 nucleotides: TGTGCCAGCAGCAAAGCACTTGAGTTTTGCACAGATACGCAGTATTTT.

Points on this clonotype: At one end, the junction sequence differs from germline, possibly due to a read error. This chain links TRBV20-1 with TRBJ2-5; D is possibly TRBD1 or TRBD2 (5 bases each). Looked up from germline, CDR1 is DFQATT and CDR2 is SNEGSKA (reference sequence). The CDR3 has 12 amino acids. CDR3 nucleotide sequence: TGCAGTGCGAGAGGGACGGGGGAGACCCAGTACTTC. Amino acids: CSARGTGETQYF.

The chain recombines TRBV3-1 with TRBJ2-3, with TRBD1 as a possible D gene (5 bases). Per germline, CDR1 LGHDT and CDR2 YNNKEL (reference sequence). V lost 10 bases and J lost 6, with 11 bases in between. The CDR3 runs 11 residues. CDR3 nucleotide sequence: TGTGCCATCCGTCAGGGTGATACGCAGTATTTT. Translated: CAIRQGDTQYF.

This clonotype was detected a few times. The rearrangement links TRBV4-2 to TRBJ1-2; 7 bases map to TRBD1. V lost 0 bases and J lost 3; bases outside the gene matches: 4. Germline CDR1 LGHNA, CDR2 YNFKEQ. The CDR3 is 15 amino acids. The CDR3 sequence is CASSQERGHDYGYTF. CDR3 DNA: TGTGCCAGCAGCCAAGAAAGGGGGCACGACTATGGCTACACCTTC.

This clonotype showed up just a few times. This chain uses TRBV27 with TRBJ1-2; D is unresolved. CDR3 length: 17 amino acids. The V end was cut by 5 bases, the J end by 4 bases, with 23 bases between. Germline-derived CDR1 and CDR2 are MNHEY and SMNVEV (reference sequence). CDR3 in amino acids: CASSTSRERESRYGYTF. In nucleotides, the CDR3 is TGTGCCAGCAGTACAAGCCGGGAGAGGGAATCCCGCTATGGCTACACCTTC.

This chain joins TRBV6-1 and TRBJ2-7, with D unclear. Germline CDR1 and CDR2: MNHNS and SASEGT. This CDR3 has 13 residues. The V end lost 3 bases, the J end lost 6 bases, and 12 bases lay between the germline ends. CDR3 region: CASSDWGSGEQYF. The CDR3 DNA follows: TGTGCCAGCAGTGACTGGGGATCGGGCGAGCAGTACTTC.

The chain joins TRBV6-2 or TRBV6-3 to TRBJ2-7, with D possibly TRBD1 on 5 matching bases. Germline CDR1 is MNHEY and CDR2 is SVGEGT. The CDR3 is made up of 15 amino acids. V lost 5 bases, J lost 0 bases, and 14 bases lay in between. This CDR3 is CASSLHLQDSYEQYF. CDR3 sequence (DNA): TGTGCCAGCAGTCTACACCTACAGGACTCCTACGAGCAGTACTTC.

The rearrangement links TRBV29-1 to TRBJ1-1, with 8 bases aligning to TRBD1. CDR1 is SQVTM, CDR2 ANQGSEA, per germline. The CDR3 totals 14 residues. J lost 11 bases, V lost 6 bases, and 17 bases had no gene match. CDR3 DNA sequence: TGCAGCGTCGGTTTTCCTGGAGGACAGGGAGAGGCTTTCTTT. Protein product: CSVGFPGGQGEAFF.

This clonotype has just one count. V is TRBV20-1 and J is TRBJ1-4; D is undetermined. The CDR3 extends over 13 amino acids. Trimming pared 6 bases from V and 9 bases from J, leaving 17 bases between. Germline-derived CDR1 and CDR2 are DFQATT and SNEGSKA (reference sequence). Written as DNA, the CDR3 is TGCAGTGCCGTAAGACCAACGTCCCAAAAACTGTTTTTT. Translation gives CSAVRPTSQKLFF.

This clonotype has a handful of counts. The chain recombines TRBV20-1 with TRBJ2-1; perhaps TRBD1 as D (6 bases). CDR1 DFQATT and CDR2 SNEGSKA come from the germline V gene (reference sequence). V was cut by 8 bases and J by 3 bases, with 20 bases left in between. The CDR3 has 15 residues. Here the CDR3 reads CSLKGSAQGYNEQFF. The CDR3 bases are TGCAGTCTAAAAGGGTCTGCACAGGGCTACAATGAGCAGTTCTTC.